These 3 T cell receptor beta chains came from one sample sequenced in a study of cytomegalovirus exposure and HLA in healthy donors. Primers: 60 Vbeta forward and 13 Jbeta reverse. Repertoires were generated with immunoSEQ multiplex PCR, while TCRdb's copy carries only in-frame clones and drops some. The sample lists around 190,000 clones, 80% to 90% occurring once. The sample consisted of PBMCs. Receptor source: a woman between 25 and 40 years old in good health and CMV-seronegative.

In nucleotides, the CDR3 is TGCAGCGTTGTCCCTCGGGGGGTTAGCTCCTACGAGCAGTACTTC. Translated, it gives CSVVPRGVSSYEQYF. J is TRBJ2-7 and V is TRBV29-1; 7 nucleotides match TRBD2. The CDR3 loop spans 15 amino acids. In germline, CDR1 is SQVTM, CDR2 ANQGSEA. With 4 bases clipped from V and 0 bases from J, the junction kept 9 bases outside the gene matches.

This chain joins TRBV18 and TRBJ2-3, with a possible D match to TRBD2 (6 bases). Trimming took 2 bases from V and 6 from J, leaving 18 bases between them. CDR3 length: 16 residues. Per germline, CDR1 KGHSH and CDR2 LQKENI. The CDR3 region has the DNA TGTGCCAGCTCACCAACGGGGGACCCAACCACGGATACGCAGTATTTT. This sequence encodes CASSPTGDPTTDTQYF.

This chain connects TRBV6-1 to TRBJ2-5, with 14 positions matching TRBD2. Germline CDR1 reads MNHNS; CDR2 reads SASEGT. This CDR3 is 17 amino acids long. With 3 bases clipped from V and 7 bases from J, the junction kept 10 bases outside the gene matches. The CDR3 DNA sequence: TGTGCCAGCAGTGACCCACGACTAGCGGGGGGGCGAGGGACCCAGTACTTC. Encoded protein: CASSDPRLAGGRGTQYF.